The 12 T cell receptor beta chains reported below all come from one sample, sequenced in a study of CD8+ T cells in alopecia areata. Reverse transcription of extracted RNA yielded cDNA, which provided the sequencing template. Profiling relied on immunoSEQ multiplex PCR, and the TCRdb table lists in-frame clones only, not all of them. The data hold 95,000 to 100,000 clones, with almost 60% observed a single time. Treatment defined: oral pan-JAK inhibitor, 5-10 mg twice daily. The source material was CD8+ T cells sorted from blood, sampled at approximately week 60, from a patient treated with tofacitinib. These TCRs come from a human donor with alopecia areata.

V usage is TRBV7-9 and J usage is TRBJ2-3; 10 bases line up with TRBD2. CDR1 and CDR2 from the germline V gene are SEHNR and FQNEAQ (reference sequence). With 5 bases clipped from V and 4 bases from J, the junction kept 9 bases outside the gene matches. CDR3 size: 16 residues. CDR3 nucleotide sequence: TGTGCCAGCAGCCGTACACTAGCGGGGTTATCAGATACGCAGTATTTT. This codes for CASSRTLAGLSDTQYF. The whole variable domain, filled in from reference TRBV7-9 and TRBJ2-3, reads DTGVSQNPRHKITKRGQNVTFRCDPISEHNRLYWYRQTLGQGPEFLTYFQNEAQLEKSRLLSDRFSAERPKGSFSTLEIQRTEQGDSAMYLCASSRTLAGLSDTQYFGPGTRLTVL.

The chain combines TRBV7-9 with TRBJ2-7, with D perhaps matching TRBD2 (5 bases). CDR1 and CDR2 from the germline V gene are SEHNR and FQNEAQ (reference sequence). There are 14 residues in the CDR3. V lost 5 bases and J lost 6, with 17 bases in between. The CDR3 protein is CASSTSEGGLEQYF. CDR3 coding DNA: TGTGCCAGCAGCACTTCCGAGGGTGGCCTCGAGCAGTACTTC.

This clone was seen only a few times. CDR3 in amino acids: CASSIWGDGYTF. The CDR3 nucleotides are TGTGCCAGTAGTATTTGGGGTGACGGCTACACCTTC. The gene calls are TRBV19 and TRBJ1-2; D gene uncertain. The length of the CDR3 is 12 residues. Trimming shortened V by 3 bases and J by 8 bases, and 10 bases separated the two germline ends. Germline CDR1 reads LNHDA; CDR2 reads SQIVND (reference sequence).

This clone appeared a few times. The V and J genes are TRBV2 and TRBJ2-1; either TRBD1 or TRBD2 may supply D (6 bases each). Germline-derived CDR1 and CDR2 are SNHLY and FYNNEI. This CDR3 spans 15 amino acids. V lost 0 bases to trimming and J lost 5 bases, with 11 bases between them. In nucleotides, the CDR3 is TGTGCCAGCAGTGAAGCCAGGGGAGGAGACAATGAGCAGTTCTTC. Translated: CASSEARGGDNEQFF. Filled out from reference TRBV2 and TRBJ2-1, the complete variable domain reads EPEVTQTPSHQVTQMGQEVILRCVPISNHLYFYWYRQILGQKVEFLVSFYNNEISEKSEIFDDQFSVERPDGSNFTLKIRSTKLEDSAMYFCASSEARGGDNEQFFGPGTRLTVL.

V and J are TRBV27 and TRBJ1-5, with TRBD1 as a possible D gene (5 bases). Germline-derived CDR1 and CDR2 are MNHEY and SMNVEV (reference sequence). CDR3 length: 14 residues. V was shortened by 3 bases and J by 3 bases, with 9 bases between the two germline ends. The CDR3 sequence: CASSFKGNNQPQHF. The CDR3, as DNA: TGTGCCAGCAGTTTCAAGGGGAACAATCAGCCCCAGCATTTT.

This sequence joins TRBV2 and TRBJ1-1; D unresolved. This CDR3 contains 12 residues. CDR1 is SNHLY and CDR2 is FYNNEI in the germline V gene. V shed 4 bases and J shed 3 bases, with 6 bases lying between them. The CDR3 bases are TGTGCCAGCAGTGGCGGAGACACTGAAGCTTTCTTT. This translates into CASSGGDTEAFF.

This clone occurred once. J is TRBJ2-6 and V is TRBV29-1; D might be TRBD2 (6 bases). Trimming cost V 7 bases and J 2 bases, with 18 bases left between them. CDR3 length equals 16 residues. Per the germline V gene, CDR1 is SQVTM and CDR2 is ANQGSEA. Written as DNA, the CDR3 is TGCAGCGCCACCGGGGGAAAGGGAACTGGGGCCAACGTCCTGACTTTC. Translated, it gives CSATGGKGTGANVLTF.

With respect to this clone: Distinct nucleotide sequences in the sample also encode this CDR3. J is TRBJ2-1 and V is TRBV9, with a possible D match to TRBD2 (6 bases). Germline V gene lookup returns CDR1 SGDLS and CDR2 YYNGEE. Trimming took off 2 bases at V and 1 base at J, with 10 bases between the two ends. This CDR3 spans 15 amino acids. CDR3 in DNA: TGTGCCAGCAGCGTCGGGACTGCATCCTACAATGAGCAGTTCTTC. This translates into CASSVGTASYNEQFF.

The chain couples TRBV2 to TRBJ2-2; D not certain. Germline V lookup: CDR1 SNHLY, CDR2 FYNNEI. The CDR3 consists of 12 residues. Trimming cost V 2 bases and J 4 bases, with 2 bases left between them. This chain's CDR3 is CASSEITGELFF. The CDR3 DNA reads TGTGCCAGCAGTGAAATCACCGGGGAGCTGTTTTTT.

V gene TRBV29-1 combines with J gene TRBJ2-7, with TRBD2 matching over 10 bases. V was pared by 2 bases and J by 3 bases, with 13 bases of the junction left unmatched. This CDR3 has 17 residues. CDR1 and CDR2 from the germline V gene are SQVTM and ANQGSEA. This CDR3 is CSVEYSGGLGPIYEQYF. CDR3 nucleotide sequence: TGCAGCGTTGAATATAGCGGGGGGTTAGGGCCGATCTACGAGCAGTACTTC.

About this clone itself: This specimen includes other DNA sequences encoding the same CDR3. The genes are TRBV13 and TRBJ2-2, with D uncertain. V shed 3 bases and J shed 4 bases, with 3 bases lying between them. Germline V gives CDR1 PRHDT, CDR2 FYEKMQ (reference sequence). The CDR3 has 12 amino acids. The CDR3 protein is CASSFGTGELFF. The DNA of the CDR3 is TGTGCCAGCAGCTTCGGCACCGGGGAGCTGTTTTTT.

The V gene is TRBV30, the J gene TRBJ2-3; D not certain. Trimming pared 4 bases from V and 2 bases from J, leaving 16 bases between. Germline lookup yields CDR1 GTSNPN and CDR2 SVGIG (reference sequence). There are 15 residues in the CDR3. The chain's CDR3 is CAWNPPAENTDTQYF. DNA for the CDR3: TGTGCCTGGAACCCCCCGGCGGAGAACACAGATACGCAGTATTTT.